Listed below are T cell receptor beta chains from one sample, sequenced in a study of OX40 agonist ivuxolimab in advanced cancers. Here immunoSEQ multiplex PCR was the method, and the copy in TCRdb shows in-frame clones only, minus some. Among about 72,000 clones, 80% to 90% were seen once, and the ten largest hold 0.85% to 0.95%. The specimen was CD4+ or CD8+ T cells sorted from blood, collected in a trial of the OX40 agonist ivuxolimab. The receptors shown here come from an adult with an advanced solid tumor such as melanoma, head and neck, liver or kidney cancer. The CDR3 runs from the conserved cysteine through the conserved F or W. The order of the fields is clone size, J gene, D gene, V gene, CDR3 DNA, CDR3 protein. The D gene is left open where the match is weak. Clone size appears in some rows only: once, few, many, or a class for an expanded clone.

>.|TRBJ2-7|.|TRBV2
TGTGCCAGCAGTGCCCAGGGTTATGGCAACTACGAGCAGTACTTC
CASSAQGYGNYEQYF
>.|TRBJ1-2|.|TRBV6-4
TGTGCCAGCAGTGCCACCCCCACTGACAGTATCTATGGCTACACCTTC
CASSATPTDSIYGYTF
>.|TRBJ2-7|.|TRBV10-3
TGTGCCATCAGCCCCCGGGACGGAAACGGGGAGCAGTACTTC
CAISPRDGNGEQYF
>.|TRBJ2-1|.|TRBV20-1
TGCAGTGCTAGTGTTAGGAATGAGCAGTTCTTC
CSASVRNEQFF
>few|TRBJ2-1|TRBD1|TRBV9
TGTGCCAGCAGCTCGGGACAGGTCCGGGACCTCTCCTACAATGAGCAGTTCTTC
CASSSGQVRDLSYNEQFF
>.|TRBJ2-1|.|TRBV7-9
TGTGCCACCCAGGCCGGGGTTGGCAATGAGCAGTTCTTC
CATQAGVGNEQFF
>.|TRBJ2-3|.|TRBV6-1
TGTGCCAGCAGTGAAGACAGGGTCACAGATACGCAGTATTTT
CASSEDRVTDTQYF
>.|TRBJ2-5|.|TRBV7-8
TGTGCCAGCAGCCCACGCTCCGGGCCTAATCAGCAAGAGACCCAGTACTTC
CASSPRSGPNQQETQYF
>.|TRBJ1-6|TRBD1|TRBV18
TGTGCCAGCTCACCGGACAGGGAATCACCCCTCCACTTT
CASSPDRESPLHF
>.|TRBJ2-4|TRBD1|TRBV14
TGTGCCAGCAGCCCCAAACGCGACACAGGGGGCATTCAGTACTTC
CASSPKRDTGGIQYF
>.|TRBJ2-1|TRBD2|TRBV5-1
TGCGCCAGCAGTCCTCTAGCGGGGGACAATGAGCAGTTCTTC
CASSPLAGDNEQFF
>.|TRBJ2-2|TRBD2|TRBV18
TGTGCGTCGGCGGGGGCGAACACCGGGGAGCTGTTTTTT
CASAGANTGELFF
>.|TRBJ2-7|TRBD1|TRBV28
TGTGCCAGCAGCACGTTCTATGCGGGACAGGGCTCCTACGAGCAGTACTTC
CASSTFYAGQGSYEQYF
>.|TRBJ1-1|.|TRBV6-6
TGTGCCAGCAGTCCCCCCGGGGCCAGTGAAGCTTTCTTT
CASSPPGASEAFF
>.|TRBJ2-7|TRBD1|TRBV11-2
TGTGCCAGCAGCTTATCTGGCGGGACAGGGTCCTACGAGCAGTACTTC
CASSLSGGTGSYEQYF
>.|TRBJ2-6|.|TRBV18
TGTGCCAGCTCACCGAGGGGTTCTGGGGCCAACGTCCTGACTTTC
CASSPRGSGANVLTF
>.|TRBJ1-2|TRBD1|TRBV18
TGTGCCAGCTCACCAGACAGGGGGCTCTCGGGCGGCTACACCTTC
CASSPDRGLSGGYTF
>.|TRBJ1-1|.|TRBV11-2
TGTGCCAGCAGCTTAGTCAAAGGGGGTGGGAATACAGTGGAGGCTTTCTTT
CASSLVKGGGNTVEAFF
>.|TRBJ1-3|.|TRBV29-1
TGCAGCGTGACAGGAGGGAACACCATATATTTT
CSVTGGNTIYF
>.|TRBJ2-1|TRBD2|TRBV6-6
TGTGCCAGCAGTTACGACGGCGGGGGGGCTAATGAGCAGTTCTTC
CASSYDGGGANEQFF
>.|TRBJ1-5|.|TRBV10-1
TGCGCCAGCATTTCCACGCAGGGTGGGAATCAGCCCCAGCATTTT
CASISTQGGNQPQHF
>.|TRBJ2-7|TRBD2|TRBV5-4
TGTGCCAGCAGCCAAGGACTAGCGGGAGGGGAGCAGTACTTC
CASSQGLAGGEQYF
>.|TRBJ2-1|.|TRBV9
TGTGCCAGCAGCGTAGGAGGCGGGAACAATGAGCAGTTCTTC
CASSVGGGNNEQFF
>.|TRBJ1-2|TRBD1|TRBV2
TGTGCCAGCAGAGACCGGGACAGGGGGCTCGGCTACACCTTC
CASRDRDRGLGYTF
>.|TRBJ2-3|.|TRBV14
TGTGCCAGCAGCCAACTCCATAGCACAGATACGCAGTATTTT
CASSQLHSTDTQYF
>.|TRBJ1-5|.|TRBV28
TGTGCCAGCAGTACGACAGATCAGCCCCAGCATTTT
CASSTTDQPQHF
>.|TRBJ1-6|.|TRBV5-4
TGTGCCAGCAGCTTACGACAGACCGATTCACCCCTCCACTTT
CASSLRQTDSPLHF
>.|TRBJ2-3|TRBD2|TRBV19
TGTGCCAGTAGTATTGTAGCGGGAGGCCCAGATACGCAGTATTTT
CASSIVAGGPDTQYF
>.|TRBJ1-5|.|TRBV6-1
TGTGCCAGTGCCGGCAACAGCAATCAGCCCCAGCATTTT
CASAGNSNQPQHF
>.|TRBJ2-1|.|TRBV6-1
TGTGCCAGCAGTAATATAGCGGAGTACAATGAGCAGTTCTTC
CASSNIAEYNEQFF
>.|TRBJ2-5|.|TRBV2
TGTGCCAGCAGACCCGACGGGAAAGAGACCCAGTACTTC
CASRPDGKETQYF
>.|TRBJ1-2|.|TRBV19
TGTGCCAGTAGTATAGGGGCCATGACCTATGGCTACACCTTC
CASSIGAMTYGYTF
>.|TRBJ2-3|.|TRBV21-1
TGTGCCAGCAGCAAAGGTGGGAGGGGCAAAGACAGAATTAGCACAGATACGCAGTATTTT
CASSKGGRGKDRISTDTQYF
>.|TRBJ1-1|TRBD1|TRBV5-4
TGTGCCAGCAGCCAAGCAGGGGGCGATGGGTCTTTCTTT
CASSQAGGDGSFF
>few|TRBJ1-6|.|TRBV4-1
TGCGCCAGCAGCCAAGATTCGGGCACGGCTAGCGCACCCCTCCACTTT
CASSQDSGTASAPLHF
>.|TRBJ1-1|.|TRBV25-1
TGTGCCAGCGCCCACAGGGCCATGAACACTGAAGCTTTCTTT
CASAHRAMNTEAFF
>.|TRBJ2-1|TRBD1|TRBV19
TGTGCCAGTAGTAAGGGAGGGACAGGGGTTAGCTCCTACAATGAGCAGTTCTTC
CASSKGGTGVSSYNEQFF
>.|TRBJ1-3|.|TRBV6-1
TGTGCCAGCAGTGAAAGACATTCCGGGGACACCATATATTTT
CASSERHSGDTIYF
>.|TRBJ2-1|.|TRBV19
TGTGCCAGTAGTATAGGGGGGCTTTCCTCCTACAATGAGCAGTTCTTC
CASSIGGLSSYNEQFF
>.|TRBJ1-2|.|TRBV11-2
TGTGCCAGCAGCTGGGGGACGGAATATGGCTACACCTTC
CASSWGTEYGYTF
>.|TRBJ1-4|TRBD1|TRBV2
TGTGCCAGCACCGACAGGGGGGAGGAAAAACTGTTTTTT
CASTDRGEEKLFF
>.|TRBJ2-1|.|TRBV2
TGTGCCAGCAGTGCTTTGGACTGGGAGCAGTTCTTC
CASSALDWEQFF
>.|TRBJ2-1|TRBD1|TRBV18
TGTGCCAGCTCACCGACAGGGTACAATGAGCAGTTCTTC
CASSPTGYNEQFF
>once|TRBJ2-1|.|TRBV5-4
TGTGCCAGCAGCCCTACCCGGGACATTCTATTCAATGAGCAGTTCTTC
CASSPTRDILFNEQFF